This entry is about one T cell receptor beta chain. What it recognizes is unknown. Trimming left V 1 base short and J 0 bases short, with 10 bases between. The CDR3 sequence is 15 residues long. Germline CDR1 is LNHDA and CDR2 is SQIVND (reference sequence). Vbeta (60) and Jbeta (13) primers were used in the PCR. Data came from immunoSEQ multiplex PCR; TCRdb stores just in-frame clones and leaves some out. The table records 100,000 to 150,000 clones, approximately 76% of them present only once. The data were obtained in a study of cytomegalovirus exposure and HLA in healthy donors. The overall study: Prior work identified 120 million or so unique TCR beta sequences in some 180 million T cells. Overall study findings and caveats: TCR beta chains associated with HLA were, in a later analysis, more clonally expanded than equally common others. Analyzed later, association rates of TCRs varied across HLA loci, with DRB1 most and HLA-C fewest. In vitro experiments confirmed that a few CMV-associated chains were specific for CMV antigens.

Material: PBMCs. The receptor's source is a man aged 50 to 60 in good health and CMV-seropositive. This chain connects TRBV19 to TRBJ2-7; D ambiguous. The CDR3 DNA is TGTGCCAGTAGTATAGCCTCTCCCAGCTCCTACGAGCAGTACTTC. This encodes CASSIASPSSYEQYF.